This is a list of T cell receptor beta chains from one sample in a study of graft-versus-host responses after intestinal transplantation. The data were produced by immunoSEQ multiplex PCR, yet TCRdb's version contains in-frame clones alone and is incomplete. The sample consists of approximately 9,300 clones, 25% to 30% of them appearing once. The sequencing here drew on alloreactive CD4+ T cells from a mixed lymphocyte reaction culture, taken before intestinal transplant. All receptors derive from a human patient who received an intestinal transplant. Both conserved end residues are part of each CDR3.

V: TRBV7-2; J: TRBJ2-7; CDR3: CASRDRGSYEQYF
V: TRBV5-1; J: TRBJ2-7; CDR3: CASSSGQGAYEQYF
V: TRBV11-2; J: TRBJ1-4; CDR3: CASSFTGGNEKLFF
V: TRBV6-5; J: TRBJ2-7; CDR3: CASSFRLAGASYEQYF
V: TRBV23-1; J: TRBJ2-1; CDR3: CAGKDPGLGKGDEQFF
V: TRBV7-8; J: TRBJ2-3; CDR3: CASGLGAGGPDTQYF
V: TRBV5-1; J: TRBJ2-1; CDR3: CASSRDAPPYNEQFF
V: TRBV5-8; J: TRBJ2-2; CDR3: CASSGQGAPGELFF
V: TRBV4-1; J: TRBJ2-3; CDR3: CASEVVGGTDTQYF
V: TRBV7-8; J: TRBJ2-2; CDR3: CASSFNRVPNTGELFF
V: TRBV7-6; J: TRBJ2-4; CDR3: CASSLEAGGWDIQYF
V: TRBV7-6; J: TRBJ1-4; CDR3: CASSSIIGEKLFF
V: TRBV4-1; J: TRBJ2-1; CDR3: CASSQQPDRYNEQFF
V: TRBV28; J: TRBJ2-3; CDR3: CASTREWDGVTDTQYF
V: TRBV4-1; J: TRBJ2-7; CDR3: CASSQEAQRGEQYF
V: TRBV15; J: TRBJ1-6; CDR3: CATSRDRAYSPLHF
V: TRBV15; J: TRBJ2-7; CDR3: CATSQARDYEQYF
V: TRBV19; J: TRBJ1-4; CDR3: CASSWGTGGPATNEKLFF
V: TRBV2; J: TRBJ1-1; CDR3: CASRYSETPNTEAFF